The entry below gives a single TCR beta chain sequence along with its context. The CDR3 length is 13 residues. The V gene's germline CDR1 is LNHDA and CDR2 SQIVND (reference sequence). Trimming shortened V by 7 bases and J by 4 bases, and 11 bases separated the two germline ends. This sample is drawn from a study of blood T cell repertoires in COVID-19. The overall study: Donors in the United States, Italy and Spain gave samples during acute or convalescent COVID-19. The analysed material was cDNA or gDNA that came from T cells, B-cell-depleted T cells, or PBMCs.

Per the original methods: Reference gene primer amplification gave estimated nucleated cell counts. TCRdb keeps only in-frame clones here, not all; method: immunoSEQ multiplex PCR. V and J calls plus clone size are reproduced from that table; the DNA served to infer D and trimming. Altogether 30,000 to 35,000 clones are present, roughly four fifths being singletons, with the ten largest covering approximately 3.6%. The V gene is TRBV19, the J gene TRBJ1-5; D is unresolved. This TCR was sampled from a man aged 50-60 years with acute or convalescent COVID-19. The source material was peripheral blood. CDR3 in DNA: TGTGCCAGTACTGTGAACAGAAATCAGCCCCAGCATTTT. Protein: CASTVNRNQPQHF.